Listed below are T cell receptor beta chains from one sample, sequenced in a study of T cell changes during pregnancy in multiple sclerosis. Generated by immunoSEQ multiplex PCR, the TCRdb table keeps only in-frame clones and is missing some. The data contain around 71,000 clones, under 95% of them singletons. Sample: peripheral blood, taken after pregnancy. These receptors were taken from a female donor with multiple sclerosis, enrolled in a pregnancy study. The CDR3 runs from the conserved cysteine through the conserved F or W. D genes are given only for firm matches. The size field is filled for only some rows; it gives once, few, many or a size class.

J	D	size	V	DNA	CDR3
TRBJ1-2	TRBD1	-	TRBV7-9	TGTGCCAGCAGCTTACCCTCCGCTGGGACAGGGGTCGGCTACACCTTC	CASSLPSAGTGVGYTF
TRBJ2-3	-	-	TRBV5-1	TGCGCCAGCAGCTTGGGACAGACAGATACGCAGTATTTT	CASSLGQTDTQYF
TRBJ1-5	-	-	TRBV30	TGTGCCTGGAGTGTAAGCCCAAATCAGCCCCAGCATTTT	CAWSVSPNQPQHF
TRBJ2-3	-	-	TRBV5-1	TGCGCCAGCAGCTTGTCCGGGGGACCATCCACAGATACGCAGTATTTT	CASSLSGGPSTDTQYF
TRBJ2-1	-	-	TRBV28	TGTGCCAGGAAGCAGGGGTGTTATTACAATGAGCAGTTCTTC	CARKQGCYYNEQFF
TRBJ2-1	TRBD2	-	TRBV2	TGTGCCAGTAGAGATGGACTAGCGTACAATGAGCAGTTCTTC	CASRDGLAYNEQFF
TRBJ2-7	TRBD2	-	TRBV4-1	TGCGCCAGCAGCCAGGAAAAAGCGGGAGGACACTACGAGCAGTACTTC	CASSQEKAGGHYEQYF
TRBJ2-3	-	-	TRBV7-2	TGTGCCAGCAGCCCTGGACTTACCACAGATACGCAGTATTTT	CASSPGLTTDTQYF
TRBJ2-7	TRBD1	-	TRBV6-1	TGTGCCAGCAGTATGGACAGGGGAATACCCTACGAGCAGTACTTC	CASSMDRGIPYEQYF
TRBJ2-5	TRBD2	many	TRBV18	TGTGCCAGCTCACCAGAGGGACTAGCGGGAGAGACCCAGTACTTC	CASSPEGLAGETQYF